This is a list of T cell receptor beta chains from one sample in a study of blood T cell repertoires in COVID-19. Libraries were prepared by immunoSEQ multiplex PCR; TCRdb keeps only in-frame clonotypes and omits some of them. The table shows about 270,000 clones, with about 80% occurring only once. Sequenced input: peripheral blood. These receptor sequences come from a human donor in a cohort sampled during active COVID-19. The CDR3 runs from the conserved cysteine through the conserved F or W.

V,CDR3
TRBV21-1,CASSKQPGQGIYEQYF
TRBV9,CASSRGQGAYEQYF
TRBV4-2,CASSQEERSKNGYTF
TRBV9,CASSADQGVGEQYF
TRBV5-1,CASSRSSGPSYEQYF
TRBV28,CASRTTGGVSYEQYF
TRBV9,CASSVPEGGTDTQYF
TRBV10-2,CASSDTGLATDTQYF
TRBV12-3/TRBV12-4,CASSFGDFQPQHF
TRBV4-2,CASSQVTGQSTDTQYF
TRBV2,CASSRDRGNTGELFF
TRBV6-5,CASSRSGSYGYTF
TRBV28,CASSHGGWTGELFF
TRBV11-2,CASSLDPPGGGTEAFF
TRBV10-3,CAISEGSAGRSYEQYF
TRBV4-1,CASSQVPPGVETQYF
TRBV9,CASSPGGFRAYNEQFF
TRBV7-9,CASSSTTSGSYNEQFF
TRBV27,CASSEIQGSYGYTF
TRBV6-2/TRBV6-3,CASSPPGQTYEQYF
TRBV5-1,CASSMRQSDPEVFF
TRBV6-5,CASSYSGRPNQPQHF
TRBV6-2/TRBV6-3,CASSYNENEQFF
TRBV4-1,CASSQWASGGSYEQYF
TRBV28,CASSPTGQPDSPLHF
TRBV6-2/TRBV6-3,CASSYPPSPSTDTQYF
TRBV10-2,CASGQGLNTEAFF
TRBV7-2,CASSPKSAASGGQQFF
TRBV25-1,CASIGPGGSTDTQYF
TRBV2,CASSRVVGGRGRNEQFF
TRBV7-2,CASSLGLADYEQYF
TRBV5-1,CASSAAGTGSEKLFF
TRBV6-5,CASSYHRGQASPLHF
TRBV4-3,CASSQVQGGSYEQYF
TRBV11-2,CASSLFSGSGYEQYF